These 21 T cell receptor beta chains originate from one sample sequenced in a study of cytomegalovirus exposure and HLA in healthy donors. PCR used 60 Vbeta primers and 13 Jbeta primers. The repertoire was sequenced with immunoSEQ multiplex PCR; TCRdb's copy has only in-frame clones and lacks some. Counted here are about 130,000 clones, 80% occurring once; the ten biggest clones make up 1%. The sequenced sample consisted of PBMCs. Source of these receptors: a man aged 40-55 years in good health and CMV-seronegative.

V and J are TRBV5-6 and TRBJ2-3, with a weak D call TRBD1 (6 bases). CDR3 size: 13 residues. CDR1 SGHDT and CDR2 YYEEEE come from the germline V gene. Deletions cut 4 bases from V and 9 bases from J, with 15 bases between. The DNA of the CDR3 is TGTGCCAGCAGCATTCGACAGGTTCGGACGCAGTATTTT. Residues: CASSIRQVRTQYF.

V usage is TRBV19 and J usage is TRBJ1-6; 7 bases fit TRBD1. Germline assignment: CDR1 LNHDA and CDR2 SQIVND (reference sequence). The J segment lost 9 bases and the V segment lost 6 bases, leaving 8 bases of the junction unmatched. The CDR3 sequence is 14 residues long. The CDR3, as DNA: TGTGCCAGTAGCGGGGCCTCAGGGGGTTCACCCCTCCACTTT. Its protein product is CASSGASGGSPLHF.

The chain employs TRBV19 and TRBJ2-3, with 7 bases identical to TRBD1. Germline CDR1 and CDR2: LNHDA and SQIVND (reference sequence). The CDR3 consists of 15 residues. V shed 3 bases and J 4 bases; nucleotides not matched to a gene: 7. The CDR3 DNA reads as TGTGCCAGTAGTATTGGCGACAGGGTTGCAGATACGCAGTATTTT. This codes for CASSIGDRVADTQYF.

V is TRBV7-6 and J is TRBJ2-6; tentative D call: TRBD2 (5 bases). Germline V gene data show CDR1 as SGHVS and CDR2 as FNYEAQ. The CDR3 is 18 residues long. Between the trimmed V and J ends, which lost 1 base and 0 bases, there was a span of 13 bases. The CDR3 DNA reads TGTGCCAGCAGCTTAGGTTCCTTGGGGAGCTCTGGGGCCAACGTCCTGACTTTC. Protein: CASSLGSLGSSGANVLTF.

The chain recombines TRBV4-2 with TRBJ2-4; 9 bases agree with TRBD1. The V and J ends lost 4 bases and 3 bases, in that order; junction bases with no gene match: 7. Germline values: CDR1 LGHNA, CDR2 YNFKEQ. The CDR3 has 16 residues. The CDR3 sequence is CASSPNRGLIKNIQYF. CDR3 DNA sequence: TGTGCCAGCAGCCCCAACAGGGGGCTGATCAAAAACATTCAGTACTTC.

The gene calls are TRBV10-3 and TRBJ2-7, with D possibly matching TRBD1 (6 bases). This CDR3 comprises 17 residues. CDR1 and CDR2 (germline): ENHRY, SYGVKD. V was cut by 4 bases and J by 2 bases, with 21 bases left in between. The CDR3 is CAISVLLANQGTYEQYF. CDR3 in DNA: TGTGCCATCAGTGTCTTGTTGGCCAACCAGGGGACCTACGAGCAGTACTTC.

The V call is TRBV28, the J call TRBJ2-1, with 9 bases lining up with TRBD1. The CDR3 consists of 17 residues. Per germline, CDR1 MDHEN and CDR2 SYDVKM. The trim removed 3 bases at V and 0 bases at J, leaving 6 bases unmatched. In DNA, the CDR3 is TGTGCCAGCAGTTTGGGACAGGGCTACAGCTCCTACAATGAGCAGTTCTTC. This gives the protein CASSLGQGYSSYNEQFF.

Worth noting for this clone: The same CDR3 arises from other DNA sequences in this sample as well. V gene TRBV29-1 combines with J gene TRBJ2-7; 12 positions match TRBD1. J gave up 4 bases and V 6 bases, and 4 bases lay outside the gene matches. The CDR3 covers 13 residues. Germline values: CDR1 SQVTM, CDR2 ANQGSEA. DNA of the CDR3: TGCAGCGTAGGGACAGGGGGCTTGTACGAGCAGTACTTC. Translated, it gives CSVGTGGLYEQYF.

The chain uses TRBV25-1 and TRBJ2-1, with 8 bases lining up with TRBD2. CDR3 length: 14 residues. V shed 2 bases and J 8 bases; nucleotides not matched to a gene: 5. Germline V gene lookup returns CDR1 MGHDK and CDR2 SYGVNS. CDR3 bases: TGTGCCAGCAGTGAAGAGCGGGAGAGGTATGAGCAGTTCTTC. Translating gives CASSEERERYEQFF.

The chain recombines TRBV5-1 with TRBJ1-4; D ambiguous. Germline V CDR1 and CDR2: SGHRS, YFSETQ. Trimming pared 4 bases from V and 1 base from J, leaving 14 bases between. CDR3 length: 16 residues. CDR3 in DNA: TGCGCCAGCAGCGTTCAAGCGGTCGGAACTAATGAAAAACTGTTTTTT. It is translated as CASSVQAVGTNEKLFF.

The CDR3: CASQMVAGGPGGANVLTF. In DNA form, the CDR3 reads TGTGCCAGCCAGATGGTAGCGGGGGGCCCGGGAGGGGCCAACGTCCTGACTTTC. The V call is TRBV27, the J call TRBJ2-6; 10 bases match TRBD2. The germline CDR1 and CDR2 sequences are MNHEY and SMNVEV (reference sequence). The CDR3 runs to 18 residues. V lost 8 bases, J lost 4 bases, and 14 bases stayed unmatched.

V usage is TRBV28 and J usage is TRBJ1-3; TRBD1 agrees at 8 bases. With V trimmed by 5 bases and J by 6 bases, 12 bases remained unmatched. Germline V gives CDR1 MDHEN, CDR2 SYDVKM. The CDR3 covers 16 residues. The CDR3 is CASSPRGTGGSNTIYF. The CDR3 region has the DNA TGTGCCAGCAGTCCCCGCGGGACAGGAGGGTCAAACACCATATATTTT.

Comments on this clone: Different DNA sequences within this sample yield the same CDR3. In DNA, the CDR3 is TGTGCCAGCAGCCTGGGACAGGGGGCTTCCTACGAGCAGTACTTC. Its translation is CASSLGQGASYEQYF. The chain is built from TRBV5-4 and TRBJ2-7, with 12 bases aligning to TRBD1. CDR1 is SGHNT and CDR2 is YYREEE in the germline V gene (reference sequence). Germline trimming cut 4 bases from V and 1 base from J; bases unmatched to any gene: 3. This CDR3 is 15 amino acids long. Combining the CDR3 with reference TRBV5-4 and TRBJ2-7 gives the whole variable domain ETGVTQSPTHLIKTRGQQVTLRCSSQSGHNTVSWYQQALGQGPQFIFQYYREEENGRGNFPPRFSGLQFPNYSSELNVNALELDDSALYLCASSLGQGASYEQYFGPGTRLTVT.

The V gene is TRBV5-1, the J gene TRBJ2-2; the match to TRBD2 covers 11 bases. The CDR3 length is 15 residues. The germline gives CDR1 SGHRS, CDR2 YFSETQ. The V gene end was trimmed by 4 bases and the J gene end by 4 bases; junction bases not matched to a gene: 3. CDR3 nucleotides: TGCGCCAGCAGCACCGGACTAGCGGGCACCGGGGAGCTGTTTTTT. Translating gives CASSTGLAGTGELFF.

The chain recombines TRBV27 with TRBJ2-1, with D possibly TRBD1 on 5 matching bases. Between the trimmed V and J ends, which lost 6 bases and 1 base, there was a span of 16 bases. Germline CDR1 is MNHEY and CDR2 is SMNVEV (reference sequence). This CDR3 has 16 residues. The CDR3 here is CASSPTSGSSYNEQFF. CDR3 coding DNA: TGTGCCAGCAGCCCGACCTCAGGGTCGTCCTACAATGAGCAGTTCTTC.

J is TRBJ2-7 and V is TRBV28; D is possibly TRBD1 (6 bases). Germline V CDR1 and CDR2: MDHEN, SYDVKM. The length of the CDR3 is 14 residues. Trimming removed 5 bases at V and 2 bases at J, with 13 bases between. The CDR3 DNA reads as TGTGCCAGCAGTCCTTCAGGGGTTCCCTACGAGCAGTACTTC. This translates into CASSPSGVPYEQYF.

This clone turned up a few times. The junction departs from the called germline gene at one end, perhaps through a read error. The chain uses TRBV2 and TRBJ2-2, with 8 bases matching TRBD2. The germline V gene has CDR1 SNHLY and CDR2 FYNNEI. The CDR3 extends over 15 amino acids. The CDR3 protein is CARRTGGRDTGELFF. Here the CDR3 DNA reads TGTGCCCGCAGGACGGGGGGGCGCGACACCGGGGAGCTGTTTTTT.

The V gene is TRBV7-2, the J gene TRBJ1-3; D is uncertain. Germline CDR1 SGHTA, CDR2 FQGNSA. V was clipped by 3 bases and J by 0 bases, with 3 bases between them. CDR3 length equals 13 residues. The DNA for the CDR3 is TGTGCCAGCAGCTTCATCTCTGGAAACACCATATATTTT. This encodes CASSFISGNTIYF.

The chain carries TRBV6-5 and TRBJ2-7, with TRBD1 identical over 8 bases. This CDR3 comprises 13 residues. Germline V CDR1 and CDR2: MNHEY, SVGAGI. V was pared by 7 bases and J by 3 bases, with 5 bases of the junction left unmatched. CDR3 coding DNA: TGTGCCAGCATGGGACAGGCCCTCTACGAGCAGTACTTC. Its translation is CASMGQALYEQYF.

Here the CDR3 DNA reads TGTGCCGGGGGCCCAGGGGCTTTCTTT. This sequence encodes CAGGPGAFF. The chain recombines TRBV30 with TRBJ1-1; maybe TRBD1 (6 bases). The CDR3 totals 9 residues. The V gene lost 8 bases and the J gene lost 11 bases, with 12 bases spanning the gap. Germline V gene data show CDR1 as GTSNPN and CDR2 as SVGIG (reference sequence).

This clone was found once. The V call is TRBV7-2, the J call TRBJ1-1; 7 bases map to TRBD1. This CDR3 comprises 14 residues. V gave up 5 bases and J gave up 1 base; unmatched junction bases: 4. The V gene's germline CDR1 is SGHTA and CDR2 FQGNSA. In DNA form, the CDR3 reads TGTGCCAGCAGCGTCAGACAGGGGAACACTGAAGCTTTCTTT. This gives the protein CASSVRQGNTEAFF.